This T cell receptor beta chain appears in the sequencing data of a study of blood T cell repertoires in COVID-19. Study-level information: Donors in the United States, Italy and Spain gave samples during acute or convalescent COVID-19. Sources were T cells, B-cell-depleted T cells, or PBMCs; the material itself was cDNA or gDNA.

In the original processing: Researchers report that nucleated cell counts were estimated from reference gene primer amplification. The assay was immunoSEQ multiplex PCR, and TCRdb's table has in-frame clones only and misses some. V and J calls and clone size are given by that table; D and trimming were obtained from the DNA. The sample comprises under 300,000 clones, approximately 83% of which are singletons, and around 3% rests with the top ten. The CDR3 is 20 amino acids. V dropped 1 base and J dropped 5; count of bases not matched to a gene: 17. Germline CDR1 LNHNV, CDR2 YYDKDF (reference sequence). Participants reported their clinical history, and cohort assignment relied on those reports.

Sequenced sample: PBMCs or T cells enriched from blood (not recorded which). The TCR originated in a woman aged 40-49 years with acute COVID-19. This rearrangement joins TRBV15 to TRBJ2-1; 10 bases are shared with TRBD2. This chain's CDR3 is CATSRVLLAGDLVVNNEQFF. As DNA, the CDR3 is TGTGCCACCAGCAGAGTTTTGCTAGCGGGAGATCTGGTGGTAAACAATGAGCAGTTCTTC.